This paragraph covers one T cell receptor (beta chain) sequence. The antigen is undetermined. Sequencing used immunoSEQ multiplex PCR; TCRdb keeps in-frame clones, though not all of them. The sample consists of fewer than 65,000 clones, around 87% of them appearing once. The sample comes from a study of PD-1 blockade in classical Hodgkin lymphoma. Study observations and caveats: When nivolumab was started under 1 year after ASCT, patients were excluded. CD4+ TCR diversity, unlike CD8+, climbed significantly by C4D1.

Exposure to brentuximab vedotin varied, and each patient had relapsed following autologous stem cell transplantation. Trimming shortened V by 0 bases and J by 7 bases, and 4 bases separated the two germline ends. The CDR3 loop spans 11 amino acids. CDR1 is GTSNPN, CDR2 SVGIG, per germline (reference sequence). The source is a human donor with classical Hodgkin lymphoma. Here the sequenced sample was peripheral blood mononuclear cells (PBMCs), taken at baseline. The V and J genes are TRBV30 and TRBJ1-5; D ambiguous. CDR3 DNA sequence: TGTGCCTGGAGTGTGGGCCAGCCCCAGCATTTT. Residues: CAWSVGQPQHF.